A single sample gave rise to the 28 T cell receptor beta chains below, sequenced in a study of immune evolution from preneoplasia to lung adenocarcinoma. Clones were sequenced by immunoSEQ multiplex PCR, and TCRdb holds only the in-frame ones, with some missing. The sample holds over 5,500 clones, around 85% seen once. Sequencing was done on a sample of FFPE invasive lung adenocarcinoma tissue. The receptors stem from a person aged 60 to 70 with lung adenocarcinoma.

The rearrangement joins TRBV27 to TRBJ1-1; 10 nucleotides agree with TRBD1. The germline gives CDR1 MNHEY, CDR2 SMNVEV (reference sequence). The CDR3 sequence is 17 residues long. After removal of 7 bases from V and 0 bases from J, the junction contained 11 bases not matched to a gene. DNA for the CDR3: TGTGCCAGCAAAAAACGACCGGGACAGGGGATGAACACTGAAGCTTTCTTT. This translates into CASKKRPGQGMNTEAFF.

The gene calls are TRBV7-8 and TRBJ1-2, with 7 bases identical to TRBD1. V shed 1 base and J 8 bases; nucleotides not matched to a gene: 13. CDR1 and CDR2 from the germline V gene are SGHVS and FQNEAQ. The length of the CDR3 is 16 residues. This CDR3 is CASSLEGIRQGLGYTF. CDR3 nucleotides: TGTGCCAGCAGCTTAGAGGGGATCCGACAGGGTCTGGGCTACACCTTC. Based on the CDR3 plus reference TRBV7-8 and TRBJ1-2, the full variable domain is GAGVSQSPRYKVAKRGQDVALRCDPISGHVSLFWYQQALGQGPEFLTYFQNEAQLDKSGLPSDRFFAERPEGSVSTLKIQRTQQEDSAVYLCASSLEGIRQGLGYTFGSGTRLTVV.

A remark on this clone: This specimen includes other DNA sequences encoding the same CDR3. The chain employs TRBV10-1 and TRBJ2-2, with 7 bases fitting TRBD2. The CDR3 spans 13 residues. V dropped 9 bases and J dropped 6; count of bases not matched to a gene: 7. CDR1 is WNHNN, CDR2 SYGVQD, per germline (reference sequence). CDR3 nucleotide sequence: TGCGCCAGTCTGGGGGGAGGGTCCGGGGAGCTGTTTTTT. Its protein is CASLGGGSGELFF.

J is TRBJ1-2 and V is TRBV5-6, with D possibly being TRBD1 (5 bases). The germline V gene encodes CDR1 SGHDT and CDR2 YYEEEE. The germline V and J ends were trimmed by 7 bases and 4 bases, with 17 bases remaining between them. The CDR3 spans 14 residues. CDR3 protein: CASCRRARSYGYTF. The CDR3 DNA sequence: TGTGCCAGCTGCCGCAGGGCGCGTTCCTATGGCTACACCTTC.

The chain has TRBV7-2 and TRBJ2-5, with D perhaps assigned TRBD1 or TRBD2 (5 bases each). The germline CDR1 and CDR2 sequences are SGHTA and FQGNSA. There are 15 residues in the CDR3. The V gene lost 5 bases and the J gene lost 2 bases, with 15 bases spanning the gap. The CDR3: CASSAGATLQETQYF. CDR3 sequence (DNA): TGTGCCAGCAGCGCCGGGGCCACCTTACAAGAGACCCAGTACTTC.

To note about this clone: Different DNA sequences within this sample yield the same CDR3. The chain uses TRBV9 and TRBJ2-7, with D hard to call. The CDR3 totals 15 residues. The V end lost 2 bases, the J end lost 1 base, and 13 bases lay between the germline ends. Germline-derived CDR1 and CDR2 are SGDLS and YYNGEE. The CDR3 sequence is CASSVGDSISYEQYF. The CDR3 DNA reads as TGTGCCAGCAGCGTCGGTGACTCCATATCCTACGAGCAGTACTTC.

This rearrangement joins TRBV9 to TRBJ2-3; TRBD2 aligns across 13 bases. Germline CDR1 is SGDLS and CDR2 is YYNGEE. The CDR3 is 15 residues long. Trimming took 3 bases from V and 6 from J; bases not matched to a gene: 4. DNA for the CDR3: TGTGCCAGCAGCGACGGACTAGCGGGAGTGGATACGCAGTATTTT. Residues: CASSDGLAGVDTQYF.

This clone was counted a single time. CDR3 sequence (DNA): TGTGCCAGCAGCTTCCCGTCTGGGGGGAAAGAAAAACTGTTTTTT. As protein: CASSFPSGGKEKLFF. The chain employs TRBV5-4 and TRBJ1-4, with D perhaps matching TRBD1 (5 bases). The CDR3 covers 15 residues. CDR1 is SGHNT and CDR2 is YYREEE in the germline V gene (reference sequence). The germline V and J ends were trimmed by 2 bases and 8 bases, with 16 bases remaining between them.

V usage is TRBV7-2 and J usage is TRBJ2-1; 7 bases line up with TRBD1. V trimming: 5 bases; J trimming: 3 bases; junction bases outside the gene matches: 7. The CDR3 spans 15 residues. Germline V CDR1 and CDR2: SGHTA, FQGNSA. The CDR3 nucleotides read TGTGCCAGCAGCATACGACAGGGTATCTACAATGAGCAGTTCTTC. Translated: CASSIRQGIYNEQFF.

V gene TRBV7-2 combines with J gene TRBJ1-1, with 8 bases that match TRBD1. Germline lookup yields CDR1 SGHTA and CDR2 FQGNSA. The J segment lost 3 bases and the V segment lost 2 bases, leaving 5 bases of the junction unmatched. The CDR3 loop spans 15 amino acids. The CDR3 region is CASSLPRGRYTEAFF. In DNA form, the CDR3 reads TGTGCCAGCAGCTTACCCAGGGGGCGTTACACTGAAGCTTTCTTT.

This clone was found a few times. J is TRBJ2-5 and V is TRBV10-2; D is uncertain. The CDR3 sequence is 14 residues long. Germline CDR1 reads WSHSY; CDR2 reads SAAADI. The V end lost 4 bases, the J end lost 2 bases, and 11 bases lay between the germline ends. In nucleotides, the CDR3 is TGCGCCAGCAGTGGTAGTTCGCGACAAGAGACCCAGTACTTC. Residues: CASSGSSRQETQYF.

The V call is TRBV18, the J call TRBJ1-1; D possibly corresponds to TRBD1 (6 bases). Trimming cost V 4 bases and J 3 bases, with 6 bases left between them. The CDR3 totals 12 residues. Germline CDR1 reads KGHSH; CDR2 reads LQKENI. The CDR3 region has the DNA TGTGCCAGCTCACAGGGGGACACTGAAGCTTTCTTT. Protein: CASSQGDTEAFF. Based on the CDR3 plus reference TRBV18 and TRBJ1-1, the full variable domain is NAGVMQNPRHLVRRRGQEARLRCSPMKGHSHVYWYRQLPEEGLKFMVYLQKENIIDESGMPKERFSAEFPKEGPSILRIQQVVRGDSAAYFCASSQGDTEAFFGQGTRLTVV.

V and J are TRBV29-1 and TRBJ1-2; D is perhaps TRBD1 (5 bases). Germline CDR1 is SQVTM and CDR2 is ANQGSEA. This CDR3 contains 15 residues. V was trimmed by 0 bases and J by 0 bases, leaving 11 bases between them. DNA of the CDR3: TGCAGCGTTGAAGATGGGGGGAACACTAACTATGGCTACACCTTC. It translates to CSVEDGGNTNYGYTF.

V usage is TRBV9 and J usage is TRBJ2-5, with D maybe TRBD2 (6 bases). Germline V gene lookup returns CDR1 SGDLS and CDR2 YYNGEE. The V gene lost 4 bases and the J gene lost 5 bases, with 15 bases spanning the gap. The CDR3 length is 14 residues. CDR3 sequence (DNA): TGTGCCAGCAGCCTTAGTGGAGGGGAGGAGACCCAGTACTTC. Translation: CASSLSGGEETQYF.

The rearrangement joins TRBV7-9 to TRBJ2-1; tentatively, D is TRBD2 (6 bases). Germline-derived CDR1 and CDR2 are SEHNR and FQNEAQ (reference sequence). Trimming stripped 1 base from V and 2 bases from J, with 18 bases between. The CDR3 runs to 18 residues. The CDR3 loop is CASSLEVRAAGTYNEQFF. DNA for the CDR3: TGTGCCAGCAGCTTAGAGGTGAGGGCAGCGGGTACCTACAATGAGCAGTTCTTC.

The J gene is TRBJ2-7, the V gene TRBV7-9, with 8 nucleotides matching TRBD1. The junction had 5 bases not matched to a gene; V was cut back by 0 bases and J by 4 bases. The germline V gene encodes CDR1 SEHNR and CDR2 FQNEAQ (reference sequence). The CDR3 is made up of 15 amino acids. DNA for the CDR3: TGTGCCAGCAGCTTAGCGGACAGGGCTGTATACGAGCAGTACTTC. Translation: CASSLADRAVYEQYF.

The V call is TRBV7-8, the J call TRBJ1-3; TRBD1 aligns across 7 bases. CDR1 is SGHVS, CDR2 FQNEAQ, per germline. The J segment lost 1 base and the V segment lost 5 bases, leaving 14 bases of the junction unmatched. The CDR3 spans 18 residues. The CDR3 spells CASSPKLRTGESGNTIYF. The CDR3 DNA follows: TGTGCCAGCAGCCCCAAGCTCCGCACAGGGGAATCTGGAAACACCATATATTTT.

The V gene is TRBV29-1, the J gene TRBJ2-2; D ambiguous. V was clipped by 6 bases and J by 3 bases, with 20 bases between them. Germline assignment: CDR1 SQVTM and CDR2 ANQGSEA. CDR3 length: 16 residues. In nucleotides, the CDR3 is TGCAGCGTCCATCGGTATCCCGAACTTGACACCGGGGAGCTGTTTTTT. Translated, it gives CSVHRYPELDTGELFF.

The chain couples TRBV5-1 to TRBJ2-1, with 7 positions matching TRBD2. CDR1 is SGHRS and CDR2 is YFSETQ in the germline V gene. V shed 3 bases and J 7 bases; nucleotides not matched to a gene: 10. The CDR3 is 15 residues long. Here the CDR3 DNA reads TGCGCCAGCAGCTCGTCCGGCGGGAGAAGGAATGAGCAGTTCTTC. The encoded protein is CASSSSGGRRNEQFF.

The chain combines TRBV2 with TRBJ2-3; TRBD2 agrees at 13 bases. The CDR3 extends over 16 amino acids. The J segment lost 2 bases and the V segment lost 8 bases, leaving 7 bases of the junction unmatched. CDR1 and CDR2 (germline): SNHLY, FYNNEI. The CDR3 region is CASGRGLAGNTDTQYF. CDR3 DNA sequence: TGTGCCAGCGGACGGGGACTAGCGGGAAACACAGATACGCAGTATTTT.

J is TRBJ2-7 and V is TRBV10-3; 10 bases match TRBD1. In germline, CDR1 is ENHRY, CDR2 SYGVKD. V lost 0 bases to trimming and J lost 4 bases; unmatched junction nucleotides: 9. The CDR3 has 17 amino acids. The CDR3 sequence: CAISESLTTGGRYEQYF. DNA for the CDR3: TGTGCCATCAGTGAGTCCCTGACGACAGGGGGCAGGTACGAGCAGTACTTC.

The chain employs TRBV7-2 and TRBJ2-7; 11 bases fit TRBD2. The germline V gene has CDR1 SGHTA and CDR2 FQGNSA. The trim removed 1 base at V and 6 bases at J, leaving 8 bases unmatched. The CDR3 spans 16 residues. As DNA, the CDR3 is TGTGCCAGCAGCTTAGGAGTAGGTCTAGCGGGAGGCGAGCAGTACTTC. Translation: CASSLGVGLAGGEQYF.

As concerns this clone: Other DNA variants within this sample encode the same CDR3. The chain couples TRBV28 to TRBJ1-1; D is ambiguous. V was clipped by 6 bases and J by 3 bases, with 8 bases between them. This CDR3 region has 12 residues. Germline V CDR1 and CDR2: MDHEN, SYDVKM. CDR3 DNA: TGTGCCAGCAGCTCGGTTGACACTGAAGCTTTCTTT. This codes for CASSSVDTEAFF.

The J gene is TRBJ2-5, the V gene TRBV30; D gene ambiguous. The CDR3 contains 14 residues. Trimming took 0 bases from V and 4 from J, leaving 12 bases between them. Looked up from germline, CDR1 is GTSNPN and CDR2 is SVGIG (reference sequence). Here the CDR3 reads CAWSVDPGRETQYF. As DNA, the CDR3 is TGTGCCTGGAGTGTAGACCCCGGCAGAGAGACCCAGTACTTC.

V gene TRBV6-5 combines with J gene TRBJ2-1; 9 nucleotides line up with TRBD2. V gave up 9 bases and J gave up 12 bases; unmatched junction bases: 15. The CDR3 contains 14 residues. Germline-derived CDR1 and CDR2 are MNHEY and SVGAGI. The CDR3 DNA reads as TGTGCCAGTTCAAAGACTAGCGGAGGGGTAGGGCAGTTCTTC. Its translation: CASSKTSGGVGQFF.

The table lists this clone with a few counts. V gene TRBV7-3 combines with J gene TRBJ2-2, with 7 bases lining up with TRBD2. The CDR3 extends over 16 amino acids. Trimming at V came to 4 bases and at J to 3 bases, leaving 8 bases not matched to a gene. In germline, CDR1 is SGHTA, CDR2 FQGTGA. The CDR3 nucleotides read TGTGCCAGCAGCTCCTCGGCTAGCGGATACACCGGGGAGCTGTTTTTT. Its protein product is CASSSSASGYTGELFF.

The chain recombines TRBV7-9 with TRBJ2-3; no firm D call. Germline V gene lookup returns CDR1 SEHNR and CDR2 FQNEAQ (reference sequence). CDR3 size: 17 residues. Trimming shortened V by 1 base and J by 2 bases, and 16 bases separated the two germline ends. This CDR3 is CASSLGGSLSTTDTQYF. CDR3 bases: TGTGCCAGCAGCTTAGGCGGAAGCCTATCCACCACAGATACGCAGTATTTT.

Concerning this clone itself: Mismatch with germline at one junction end may stem from a read error. The J gene is TRBJ2-5, the V gene TRBV5-6; 8 bases agree with TRBD1. Germline CDR1 is SGHDT and CDR2 is YYEEEE. CDR3 length equals 17 residues. This CDR3 is CASSLAGQGWGGEIQYF. The CDR3 DNA follows: TGTGCCAGCAGCTTGGCCGGACAGGGATGGGGAGGAGAGATCCAGTACTTC.